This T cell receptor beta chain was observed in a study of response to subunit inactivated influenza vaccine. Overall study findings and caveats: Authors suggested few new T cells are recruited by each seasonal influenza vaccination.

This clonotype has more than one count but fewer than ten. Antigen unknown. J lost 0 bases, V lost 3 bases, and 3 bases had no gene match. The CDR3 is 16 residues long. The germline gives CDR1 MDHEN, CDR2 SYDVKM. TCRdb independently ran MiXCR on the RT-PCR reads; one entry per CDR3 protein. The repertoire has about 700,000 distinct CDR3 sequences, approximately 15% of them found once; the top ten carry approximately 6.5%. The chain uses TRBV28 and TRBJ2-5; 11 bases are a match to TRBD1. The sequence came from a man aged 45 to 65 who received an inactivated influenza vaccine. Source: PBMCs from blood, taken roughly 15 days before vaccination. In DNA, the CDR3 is TGTGCCAGCAGTTTCCGGGACAGGGGGTACCAAGAGACCCAGTACTTC. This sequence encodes CASSFRDRGYQETQYF.